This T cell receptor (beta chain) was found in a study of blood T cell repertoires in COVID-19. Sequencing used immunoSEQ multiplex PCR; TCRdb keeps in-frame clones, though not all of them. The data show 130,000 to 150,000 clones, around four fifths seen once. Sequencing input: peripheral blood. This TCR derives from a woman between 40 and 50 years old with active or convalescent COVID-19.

In nucleotides, the CDR3 is TGTGCCAGCTCACCGATCACCGGGGGAAATCAGCCCCAGCATTTT. Encoded protein: CASSPITGGNQPQHF. The chain couples TRBV18 to TRBJ1-5; perhaps TRBD1 as D (5 bases). V lost 3 bases and J 4 bases, leaving 13 bases between the germline ends. The CDR3 has 15 amino acids. Germline V CDR1 and CDR2: KGHSH, LQKENI. The full variable domain, in which reference TRBV18 and TRBJ1-5 provide the parts outside the CDR3, is NAGVMQNPRHLVRRRGQEARLRCSPMKGHSHVYWYRQLPEEGLKFMVYLQKENIIDESGMPKERFSAEFPKEGPSILRIQQVVRGDSAAYFCASSPITGGNQPQHFGDGTRLSIL.